This paragraph covers one T cell receptor (beta chain) sequence. This record comes from a study of blood T cell repertoires in COVID-19. In the study overall: Samples of COVID-19 (acute and convalescent) were obtained from the United States, Italy and Spain. Sources were T cells, B-cell-depleted T cells, or PBMCs; the material itself was cDNA or gDNA.

CDR3 length: 11 amino acids. The ends were cut back, 6 bases at V and 6 bases at J, with 7 bases in the middle. Germline V CDR1 and CDR2: SEHNR, FQNEAQ (reference sequence). In the original analysis: Amplification of reference gene primers was used by the study to estimate nucleated cell counts. TCRdb's copy holds only in-frame clones and misses some; the assay was immunoSEQ multiplex PCR. The V and J calls and clone size were taken over from that table, and D and trimming were inferred from the DNA. This sample has 70,000 to 95,000 clones, with 80% to 90% found just once. This clonotype was obtained from a woman in her fifties or sixties with acute or convalescent COVID-19. Sequencing was performed on peripheral blood. The chain combines TRBV7-9 with TRBJ2-3; tentatively, D is TRBD1 (5 bases). Written as DNA, the CDR3 is TGTGCCAGCAGACAGGCCGATACGCAGTATTTT. It yields the protein CASRQADTQYF.